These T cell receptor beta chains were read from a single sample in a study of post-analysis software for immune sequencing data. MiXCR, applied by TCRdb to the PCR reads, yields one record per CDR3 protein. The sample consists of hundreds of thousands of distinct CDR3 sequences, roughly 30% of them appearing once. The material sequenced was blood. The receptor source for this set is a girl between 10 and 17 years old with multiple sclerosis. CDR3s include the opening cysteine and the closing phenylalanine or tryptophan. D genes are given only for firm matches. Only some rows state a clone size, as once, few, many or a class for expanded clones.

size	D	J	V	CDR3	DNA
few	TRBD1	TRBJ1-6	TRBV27	CASKYGTGYNSPLHF	TGTGCCAGCAAGTACGGGACAGGGTACAATTCACCCCTCCACTTT
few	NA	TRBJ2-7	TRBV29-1	CSVEPPSSYEQYF	TGCAGCGTTGAACCCCCAAGCTCCTACGAGCAGTACTTC
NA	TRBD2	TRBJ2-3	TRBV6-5	CASSPATSGGTDTQYF	TGTGCCAGCAGTCCCGCGACTAGCGGGGGCACAGATACGCAGTATTTT
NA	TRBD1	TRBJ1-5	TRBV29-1	CSVEHGQGDQPQHF	TGCAGCGTTGAACATGGACAGGGGGATCAGCCCCAGCATTTT
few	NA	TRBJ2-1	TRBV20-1	CSAELVGQFF	TGCAGTGCTGAGCTAGTTGGGCAGTTCTTC
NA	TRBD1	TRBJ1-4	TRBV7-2	CASSYPNRGGEKLFF	TGTGCCAGCAGCTACCCGAACAGGGGCGGTGAAAAACTGTTTTTT
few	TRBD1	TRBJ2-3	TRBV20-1	CSASDARGQGTTDTQYF	TGCAGTGCTAGCGACGCCCGAGGACAGGGAACCACAGATACGCAGTATTTT
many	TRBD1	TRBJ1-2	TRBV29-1	CSVGDRVYGYTF	TGCAGCGTTGGGGACAGGGTGTATGGCTACACCTTC
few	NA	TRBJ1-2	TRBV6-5	CASSYSGVGASGYGYTF	TGTGCCAGCAGTTACTCAGGCGTCGGCGCTTCGGGCTATGGCTACACCTTC
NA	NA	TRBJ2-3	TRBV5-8	CASSLSTAGRSTDTQYF	TGTGCCAGCAGCTTGTCGACGGCGGGGCGAAGCACAGATACGCAGTATTTT
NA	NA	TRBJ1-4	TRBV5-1	CASSPGGVDEKLFF	TGCGCCAGCAGCCCGGGGGGCGTAGATGAAAAACTGTTTTTT
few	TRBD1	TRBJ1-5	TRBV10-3	CAIGTGGGSNQPQHF	TGTGCCATCGGGACAGGGGGGGGTAGCAATCAGCCCCAGCATTTT
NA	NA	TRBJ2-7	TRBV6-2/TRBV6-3	CASSYPVGTYEQYF	TGTGCCAGCAGTTACCCAGTGGGGACCTACGAGCAGTACTTC
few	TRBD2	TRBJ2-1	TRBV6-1	CASSSPWGSGRADEQFF	TGTGCCAGCAGCTCCCCGTGGGGTAGCGGGAGGGCCGATGAGCAGTTCTTC
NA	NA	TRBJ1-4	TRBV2	CASSADLLGTATNEKLFF	TGTGCCAGCAGTGCAGACCTTTTGGGTACCGCAACTAATGAAAAACTGTTTTTT
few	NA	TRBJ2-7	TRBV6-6	CASSYSNTGYEQYF	TGTGCCAGCAGTTACTCAAATACAGGGTACGAGCAGTACTTC
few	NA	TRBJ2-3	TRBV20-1	CSATSHRTPYAQYF	TGCAGTGCTACCTCGCACAGGACGCCGTACGCGCAGTATTTT
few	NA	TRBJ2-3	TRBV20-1	CSARALGANADTQYF	TGCAGTGCTAGAGCTCTCGGAGCAAACGCAGATACGCAGTATTTT